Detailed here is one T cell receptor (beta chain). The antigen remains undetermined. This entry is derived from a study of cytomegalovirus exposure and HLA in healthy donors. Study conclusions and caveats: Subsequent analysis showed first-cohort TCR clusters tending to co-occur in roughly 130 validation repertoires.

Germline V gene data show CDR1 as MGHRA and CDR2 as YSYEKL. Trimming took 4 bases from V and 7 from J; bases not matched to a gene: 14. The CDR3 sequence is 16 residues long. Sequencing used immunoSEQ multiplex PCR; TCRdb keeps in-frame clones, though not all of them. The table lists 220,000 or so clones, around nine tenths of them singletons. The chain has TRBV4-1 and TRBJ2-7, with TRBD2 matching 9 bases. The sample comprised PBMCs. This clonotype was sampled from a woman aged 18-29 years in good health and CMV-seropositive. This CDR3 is CASSRNPIAGVWEQYF. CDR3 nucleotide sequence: TGCGCCAGCAGCCGAAACCCCATAGCGGGAGTCTGGGAGCAGTACTTC.